This TCR beta chain was documented in a study of T cells in Graves' hyperthyroidism and ophthalmopathy. Across the whole study: Blood was drawn when the patient was first diagnosed and still untreated.

Overall study results and limits: Blood also contained most expanded thyroid clonotypes above 0.001. Ophthalmopathy got predicted by the model a median about 6.5 months before its onset.

TCR beta CDR3 region amplification was performed from RNA transcripts. Using the HTBI primer set, a first-round RT-PCR was run on the TCR CDR3. TCRdb called the multiplex PCR reads again in MiXCR, with one record for every CDR3 protein. The sample gives a few hundred thousand distinct CDR3 sequences, about 14% of which show up once; more than 11% is in the top ten. CDR3 size: 13 residues. Trimming removed 3 bases from V and 6 bases from J, with 12 bases in between. The sample holds a few counts of this clonotype. The target antigen is unknown. The chain links TRBV12-3 or TRBV12-4 to TRBJ2-7; a weak D match, TRBD2 (6 bases). The sequence was obtained from a woman aged 40 to 50 with Graves' hyperthyroidism. Sequenced sample: blood. CDR3: CASSFGTAREQYF. Written as DNA, the CDR3 is TGTGCCAGCAGTTTTGGGACTGCCCGCGAGCAGTACTTC.